The clone carrying this TCR beta chain was seen at least ten times. This sample stems from a study of read filtering for tumor transcriptome and immune sequencing. Study-level information: Mean patient age was 65.9 years, range roughly 45 to 85; approximately 17 male, some 15 female. Whole-transcriptome libraries were prepared after DNase treatment.

Every patient had bone marrow sampled while the disease was active. This library used roughly 400 ng RNA and molecular barcoded adaptors spanning alpha/delta and beta/gamma chains. One entry per CDR3 protein, called by TCRdb with MiXCR from the reads. Found here are tens of thousands of distinct CDR3 sequences, under 25% of them singletons; the top ten hold 17%. Trimming took off 2 bases at V and 5 bases at J, with 8 bases between the two ends. The CDR3 contains 13 residues. Looked up from germline, CDR1 is WNHNN and CDR2 is SYGVQD (reference sequence). The sequencing input was a population of CD138-negative cells sorted from bone marrow. V usage is TRBV10-1 and J usage is TRBJ2-3, with D possibly called TRBD1 or TRBD2 (5 bases each). The receptor's source is a donor older than 35 with multiple myeloma. The CDR3 DNA follows: TGCGCCAGCAGTGAGGGGGGTGAAGATACGCAGTATTTT. Encoded protein: CASSEGGEDTQYF.